This T cell receptor (beta chain) is drawn from a study of CD8 T cells in ankylosing spondylitis. Losses at the gene ends were 7 bases for V and 3 bases for J; bases not matched to a gene: 11. The CDR3 totals 16 residues. Germline V lookup: CDR1 SNHLY, CDR2 FYNNEI. TCRdb re-derived calls from the 5' RACE reads in MiXCR, one entry per CDR3 protein. Among some 290,000 distinct CDR3 sequences, 20% were seen once, and the ten largest hold roughly 7.3%. V and J are TRBV2 and TRBJ2-1; 8 bases map to TRBD1. The sequencing sample was made of blood, either unsorted or a sorted T cell fraction (not recorded which). This receptor was obtained from a male donor with ankylosing spondylitis or in good health (not recorded which). The CDR3 coding sequence is TGTGCCAGCAAGGTCAATCCGGGACAGGTCTACAATGAGCAGTTCTTC. Residues: CASKVNPGQVYNEQFF.